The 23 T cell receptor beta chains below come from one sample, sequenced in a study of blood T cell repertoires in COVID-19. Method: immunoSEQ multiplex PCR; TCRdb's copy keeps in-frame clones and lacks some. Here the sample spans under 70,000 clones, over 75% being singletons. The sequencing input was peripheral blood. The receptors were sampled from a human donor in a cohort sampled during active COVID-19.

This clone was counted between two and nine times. This CDR3 is CASRPWTGYEKLFF. CDR3 nucleotide sequence: TGTGCCAGCAGGCCTTGGACAGGGTACGAAAAACTGTTTTTT. V and J are TRBV7-9 and TRBJ1-4, with TRBD1 matching 8 bases. CDR1 is SEHNR and CDR2 is FQNEAQ in the germline V gene (reference sequence). The CDR3 sequence is 14 residues long. Trimming cost V 6 bases and J 8 bases; bases outside gene matches: 8.

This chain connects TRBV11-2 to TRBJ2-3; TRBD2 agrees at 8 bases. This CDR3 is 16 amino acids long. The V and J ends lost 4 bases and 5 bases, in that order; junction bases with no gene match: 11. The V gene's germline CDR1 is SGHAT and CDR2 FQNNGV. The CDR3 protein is CASSSLHSGGVDTQYF. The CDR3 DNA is TGTGCCAGCAGCTCCCTCCACTCGGGAGGGGTAGATACGCAGTATTTT.

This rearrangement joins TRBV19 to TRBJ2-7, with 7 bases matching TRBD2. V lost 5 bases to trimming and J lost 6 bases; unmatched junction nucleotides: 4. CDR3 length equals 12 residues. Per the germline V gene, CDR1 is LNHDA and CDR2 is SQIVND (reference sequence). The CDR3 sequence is CASSRGSSEQYF. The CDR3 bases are TGTGCCAGTAGTCGCGGGAGTTCCGAGCAGTACTTC.

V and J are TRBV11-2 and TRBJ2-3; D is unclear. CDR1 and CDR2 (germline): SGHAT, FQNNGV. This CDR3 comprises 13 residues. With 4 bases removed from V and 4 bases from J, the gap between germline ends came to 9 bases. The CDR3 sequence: CASSWVAADTQYF. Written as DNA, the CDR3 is TGTGCCAGCAGCTGGGTAGCTGCAGATACGCAGTATTTT.

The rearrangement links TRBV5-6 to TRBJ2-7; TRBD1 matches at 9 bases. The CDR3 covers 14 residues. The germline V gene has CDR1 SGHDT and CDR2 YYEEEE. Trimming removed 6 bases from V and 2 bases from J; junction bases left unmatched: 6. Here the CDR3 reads CASTRTGAAYEQYF. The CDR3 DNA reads TGTGCCAGCACCAGGACAGGGGCAGCCTACGAGCAGTACTTC.

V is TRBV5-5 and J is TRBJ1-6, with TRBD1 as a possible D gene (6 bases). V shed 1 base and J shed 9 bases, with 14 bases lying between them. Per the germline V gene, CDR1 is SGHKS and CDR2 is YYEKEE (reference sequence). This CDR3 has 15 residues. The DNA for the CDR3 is TGTGCCAGCAGCTTGTGGGCAGGGGAGGGTTCACCCCTCCACTTT. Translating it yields CASSLWAGEGSPLHF.

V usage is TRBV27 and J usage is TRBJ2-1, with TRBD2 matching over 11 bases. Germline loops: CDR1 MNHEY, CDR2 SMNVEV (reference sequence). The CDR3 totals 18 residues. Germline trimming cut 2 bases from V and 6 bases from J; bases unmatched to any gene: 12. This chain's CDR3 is CASSLTPGLAGPSNEQFF. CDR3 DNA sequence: TGTGCCAGCAGTTTAACCCCTGGACTAGCGGGCCCCTCCAATGAGCAGTTCTTC.

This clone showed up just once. CDR3 sequence: CASSQDLQGFPEAFF. The DNA for the CDR3 is TGCGCCAGCAGCCAAGATTTACAGGGTTTTCCTGAAGCTTTCTTT. The V and J genes are TRBV4-3 and TRBJ1-1; tentative D call: TRBD1 (6 bases). The CDR3 spans 15 residues. The V and J ends lost 0 bases and 6 bases respectively, with 14 bases between them. Germline V gene data show CDR1 as LGHNA and CDR2 as YSLEER.

CDR3 loop: CASTAKRVASGANVLTF. In nucleotides, the CDR3 is TGTGCCAGCACCGCGAAGCGGGTAGCCTCTGGGGCCAACGTCCTGACTTTC. The chain employs TRBV7-2 and TRBJ2-6; a possible D gene is TRBD2 (6 bases). The ends were cut back, 7 bases at V and 0 bases at J, with 16 bases in the middle. The germline V gene encodes CDR1 SGHTA and CDR2 FQGNSA. This CDR3 has 17 residues.

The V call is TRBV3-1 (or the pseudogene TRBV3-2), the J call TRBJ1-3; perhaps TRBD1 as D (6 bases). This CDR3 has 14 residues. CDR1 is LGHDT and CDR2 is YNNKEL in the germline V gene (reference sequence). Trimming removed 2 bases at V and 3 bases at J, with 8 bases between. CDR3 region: CASSQNRVGNTIYF. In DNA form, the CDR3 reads TGTGCCAGCAGCCAAAACAGGGTTGGAAACACCATATATTTT.

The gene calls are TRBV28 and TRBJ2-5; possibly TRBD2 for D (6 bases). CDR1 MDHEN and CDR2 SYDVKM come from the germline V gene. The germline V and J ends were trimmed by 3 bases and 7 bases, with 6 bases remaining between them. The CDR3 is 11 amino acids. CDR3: CASSLRGTQYF. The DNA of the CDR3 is TGTGCCAGCAGTTTGCGGGGGACCCAGTACTTC.

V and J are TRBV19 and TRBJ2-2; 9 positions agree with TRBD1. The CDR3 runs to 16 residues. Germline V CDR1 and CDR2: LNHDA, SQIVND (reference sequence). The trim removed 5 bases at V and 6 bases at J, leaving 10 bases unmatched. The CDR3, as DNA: TGTGCCAGTAGTTTACCGGGACAGGGTAGCCCCGGGGAGCTGTTTTTT. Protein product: CASSLPGQGSPGELFF. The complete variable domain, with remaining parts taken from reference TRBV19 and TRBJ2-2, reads DGGITQSPKYLFRKEGQNVTLSCEQNLNHDAMYWYRQDPGQGLRLIYYSQIVNDFQKGDIAEGYSVSREKKESFPLTVTSAQKNPTAFYLCASSLPGQGSPGELFFGEGSRLTVL.

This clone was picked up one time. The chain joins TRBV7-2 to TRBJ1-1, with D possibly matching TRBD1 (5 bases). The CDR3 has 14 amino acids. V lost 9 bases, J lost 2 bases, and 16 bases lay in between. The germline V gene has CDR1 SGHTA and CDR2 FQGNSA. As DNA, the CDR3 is TGTGCCAGTAATGCTAGGGGAATAAACACTGAAGCTTTCTTT. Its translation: CASNARGINTEAFF.

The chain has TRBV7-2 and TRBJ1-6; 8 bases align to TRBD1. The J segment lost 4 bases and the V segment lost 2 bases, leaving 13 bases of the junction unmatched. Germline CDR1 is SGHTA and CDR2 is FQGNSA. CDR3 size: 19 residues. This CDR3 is CASSLYGQGGKIYNSPLHF. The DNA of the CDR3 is TGTGCCAGCAGCTTATATGGACAGGGTGGCAAAATTTATAATTCACCCCTCCACTTT.

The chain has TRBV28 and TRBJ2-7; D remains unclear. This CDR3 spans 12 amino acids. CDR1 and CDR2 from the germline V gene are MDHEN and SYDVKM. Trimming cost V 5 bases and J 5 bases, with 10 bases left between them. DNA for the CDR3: TGTGCCAGCAGTGCCCGGTTAAACGAGCAGTACTTC. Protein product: CASSARLNEQYF.

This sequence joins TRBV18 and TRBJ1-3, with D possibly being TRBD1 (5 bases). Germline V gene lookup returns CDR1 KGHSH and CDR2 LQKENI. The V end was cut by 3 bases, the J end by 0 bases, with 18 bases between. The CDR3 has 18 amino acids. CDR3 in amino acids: CASSPAGGVALSGNTIYF. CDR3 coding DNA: TGTGCCAGCTCACCGGCGGGAGGGGTCGCTCTCTCTGGAAACACCATATATTTT.

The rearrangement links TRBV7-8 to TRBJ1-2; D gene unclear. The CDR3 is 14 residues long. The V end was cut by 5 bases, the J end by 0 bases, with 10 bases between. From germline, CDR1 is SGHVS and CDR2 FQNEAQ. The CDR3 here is CASSRRVSNYGYTF. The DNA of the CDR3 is TGTGCCAGCAGCCGCCGGGTTTCTAACTATGGCTACACCTTC.

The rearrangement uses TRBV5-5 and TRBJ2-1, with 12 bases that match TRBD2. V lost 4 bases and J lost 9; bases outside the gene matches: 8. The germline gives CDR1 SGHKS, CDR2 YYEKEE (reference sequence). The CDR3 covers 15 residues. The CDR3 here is CASSRTSGIKIEQFF. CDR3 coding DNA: TGTGCCAGCAGCCGGACTAGCGGGATAAAGATTGAGCAGTTCTTC.

CDR3 protein: CAWSGPYMNTEAFF. In DNA form, the CDR3 reads TGTGCCTGGAGTGGGCCGTACATGAACACTGAAGCTTTCTTT. The rearrangement uses TRBV30 and TRBJ1-1, with D unresolved. The CDR3 is 14 residues long. V lost 1 base to trimming and J lost 0 bases, with 9 bases between them. Looked up from germline, CDR1 is GTSNPN and CDR2 is SVGIG (reference sequence).

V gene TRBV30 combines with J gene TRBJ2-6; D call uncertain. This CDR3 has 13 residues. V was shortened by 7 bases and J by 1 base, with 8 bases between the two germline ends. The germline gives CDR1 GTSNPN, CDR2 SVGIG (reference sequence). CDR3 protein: CASRLSGANVLTF. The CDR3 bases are TGTGCCTCGCGATTATCTGGGGCCAACGTCCTGACTTTC.

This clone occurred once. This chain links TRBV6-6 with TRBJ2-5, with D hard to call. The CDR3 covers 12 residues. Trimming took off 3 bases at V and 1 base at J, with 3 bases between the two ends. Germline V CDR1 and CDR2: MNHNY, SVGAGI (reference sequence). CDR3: CASSYLQETQYF. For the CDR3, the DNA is TGTGCCAGCAGTTATCTCCAAGAGACCCAGTACTTC.

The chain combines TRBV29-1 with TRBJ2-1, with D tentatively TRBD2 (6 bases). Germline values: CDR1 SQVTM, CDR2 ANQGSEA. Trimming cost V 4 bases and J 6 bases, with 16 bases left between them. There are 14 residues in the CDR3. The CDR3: CSVAHVGGTNEQFF. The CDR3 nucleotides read TGCAGCGTTGCTCATGTCGGGGGTACCAATGAGCAGTTCTTC.

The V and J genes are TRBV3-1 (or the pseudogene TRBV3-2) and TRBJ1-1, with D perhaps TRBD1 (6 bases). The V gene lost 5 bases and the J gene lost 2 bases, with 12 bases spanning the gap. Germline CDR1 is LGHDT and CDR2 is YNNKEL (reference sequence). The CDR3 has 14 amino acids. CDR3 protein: CASSSGTTNTEAFF. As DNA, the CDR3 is TGTGCCAGCAGCTCCGGGACAACTAACACTGAAGCTTTCTTT.